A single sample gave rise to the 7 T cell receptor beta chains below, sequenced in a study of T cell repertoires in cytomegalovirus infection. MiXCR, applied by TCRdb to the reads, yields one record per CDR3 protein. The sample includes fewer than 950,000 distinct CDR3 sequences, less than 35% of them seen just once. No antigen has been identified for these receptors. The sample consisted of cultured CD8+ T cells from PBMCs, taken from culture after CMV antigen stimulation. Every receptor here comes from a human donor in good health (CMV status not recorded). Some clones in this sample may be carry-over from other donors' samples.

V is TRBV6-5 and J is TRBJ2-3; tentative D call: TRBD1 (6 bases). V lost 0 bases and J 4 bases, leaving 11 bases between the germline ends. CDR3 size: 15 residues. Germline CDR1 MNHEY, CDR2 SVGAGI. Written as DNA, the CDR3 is TGTGCCAGCAGTTACTCGGAAGGGGGTGCAGATACGCAGTATTTT. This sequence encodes CASSYSEGGADTQYF.

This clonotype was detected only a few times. The CDR3 reads CASSQSIIRQGGRTGELFF. The CDR3, as DNA: TGCGCCAGCAGTCAATCGATTATTAGACAGGGGGGACGCACCGGGGAGCTGTTTTTT. This sequence joins TRBV23-1 and TRBJ2-2, with 9 bases fitting TRBD1. TRBV23-1 qualifies as an ORF whose function is uncertain. V lost 0 bases to trimming and J lost 4 bases; unmatched junction nucleotides: 12. This CDR3 contains 19 residues.

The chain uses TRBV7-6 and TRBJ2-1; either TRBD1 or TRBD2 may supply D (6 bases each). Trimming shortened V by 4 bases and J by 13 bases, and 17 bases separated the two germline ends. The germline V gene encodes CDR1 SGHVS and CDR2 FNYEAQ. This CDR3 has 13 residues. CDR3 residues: CASSYGGGDFQFF. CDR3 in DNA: TGTGCCAGCAGCTACGGGGGCGGGGATTTTCAGTTCTTC.

CDR3 sequence: CASSSETGLRQPQHF. In nucleotides, the CDR3 is TGTGCCAGCAGCTCTGAGACAGGGCTTCGGCAGCCCCAGCATTTT. V is TRBV7-9 and J is TRBJ1-5; 7 bases are shared with TRBD1. From germline, CDR1 is SEHNR and CDR2 FQNEAQ (reference sequence). Trimming removed 4 bases from V and 7 bases from J; junction bases left unmatched: 10. This CDR3 is built from 15 residues. Filled out from reference TRBV7-9 and TRBJ1-5, the complete variable domain reads DTGVSQNPRHKITKRGQNVTFRCDPISEHNRLYWYRQTLGQGPEFLTYFQNEAQLEKSRLLSDRFSAERPKGSFSTLEIQRTEQGDSAMYLCASSSETGLRQPQHFGDGTRLSIL.

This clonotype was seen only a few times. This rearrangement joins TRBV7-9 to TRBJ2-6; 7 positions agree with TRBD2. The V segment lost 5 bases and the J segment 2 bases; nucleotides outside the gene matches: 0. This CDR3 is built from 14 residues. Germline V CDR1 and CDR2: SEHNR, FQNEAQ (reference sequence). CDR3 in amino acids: CASSRGAGANVLTF. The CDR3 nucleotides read TGTGCCAGCAGCCGGGGGGCTGGGGCCAACGTCCTGACTTTC.

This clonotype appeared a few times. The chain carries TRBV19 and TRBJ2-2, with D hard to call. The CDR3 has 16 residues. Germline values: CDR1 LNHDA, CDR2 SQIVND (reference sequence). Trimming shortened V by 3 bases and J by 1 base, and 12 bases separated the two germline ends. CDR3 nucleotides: TGTGCCAGTAGTATTGCGGCGGCTCTGAACACCGGGGAGCTGTTTTTT. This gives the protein CASSIAAALNTGELFF.

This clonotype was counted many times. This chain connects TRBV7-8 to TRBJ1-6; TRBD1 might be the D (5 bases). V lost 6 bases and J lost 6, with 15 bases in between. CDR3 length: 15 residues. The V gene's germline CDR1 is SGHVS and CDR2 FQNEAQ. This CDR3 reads CASRPLAGSNSPLHF. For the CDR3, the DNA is TGTGCCAGCAGACCTTTGGCAGGGTCTAATTCACCCCTCCACTTT.